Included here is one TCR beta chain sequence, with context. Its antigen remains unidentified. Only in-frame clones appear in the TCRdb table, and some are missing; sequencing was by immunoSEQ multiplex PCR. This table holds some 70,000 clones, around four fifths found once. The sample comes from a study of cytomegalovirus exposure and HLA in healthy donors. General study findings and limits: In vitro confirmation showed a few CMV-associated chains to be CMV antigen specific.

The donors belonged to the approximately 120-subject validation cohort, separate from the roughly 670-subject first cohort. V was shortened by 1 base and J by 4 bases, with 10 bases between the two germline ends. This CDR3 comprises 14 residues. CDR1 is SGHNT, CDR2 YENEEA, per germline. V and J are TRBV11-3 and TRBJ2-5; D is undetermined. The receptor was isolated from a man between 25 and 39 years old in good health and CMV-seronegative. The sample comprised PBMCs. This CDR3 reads CASSLVQRRETQYF. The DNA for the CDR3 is TGTGCCAGCAGCTTAGTCCAGCGTCGAGAGACCCAGTACTTC.